This entry describes one T cell receptor beta chain. This sample was included in a study of blood T cell repertoires in COVID-19. At the level of the study: Whether acute or convalescent, the COVID-19 samples came from the United States, Italy and Spain. T cells, B-cell-depleted T cells, or PBMCs supplied cDNA or gDNA.

Authors' methods: Researchers report that nucleated cell counts were estimated from reference gene primer amplification. TCRdb's table, derived via immunoSEQ multiplex PCR, lists solely in-frame clones and lacks some. The V and J calls and clone size were taken over from that table, and D and trimming were inferred from the DNA. The table records 70,000 or so clones, almost 80% of them present only once. With V trimmed by 4 bases and J by 5 bases, 8 bases remained unmatched. CDR1 MNHEY and CDR2 SMNVEV come from the germline V gene (reference sequence). The CDR3 runs 15 residues. Material for sequencing was peripheral blood. This TCR derives from a man between 60 and 75 years old with acute or convalescent COVID-19. This chain connects TRBV27 to TRBJ1-2; 9 bases are shared with TRBD1. The CDR3 DNA reads as TGTGCCAGCAGTTCGAAGACAGGGGGAACATATGGCTACACCTTC. Protein: CASSSKTGGTYGYTF.